Listed below are T cell receptor beta chains from one sample, sequenced in a study of blood T cell repertoires in COVID-19. Clones were read by immunoSEQ multiplex PCR, and TCRdb kept only the in-frame ones, dropping some. The sample carries a few hundred thousand clones, about 90% recorded once. Input material: PBMCs or T cells enriched from blood (not recorded which). Every receptor here comes from a woman aged 25 to 39 who had been exposed to COVID-19. Each CDR3 is given with its conserved first and last residue. A D gene is named only where the DNA matches it firmly. Where a row states a size, it is once, few, many or the class of an expanded clone; other rows omit it.

CDR3 protein: CASSPSPLDEQFF; CDR3 DNA: TGTGCCAGCAGTCCGAGCCCATTGGATGAGCAGTTCTTC; D gene: NA; V gene: TRBV27; J gene: TRBJ2-1; clone size: NA
CDR3 protein: CASSSRGQGDYGYTF; CDR3 DNA: TGTGCCAGCAGCTCAAGGGGACAGGGTGACTATGGCTACACCTTC; D gene: TRBD1; V gene: TRBV7-8; J gene: TRBJ1-2; clone size: once
CDR3 protein: CASSSGQGEKLFF; CDR3 DNA: TGTGCCAGCAGCTCGGGACAGGGTGAAAAACTGTTTTTT; D gene: TRBD1; V gene: TRBV27; J gene: TRBJ1-4; clone size: NA
CDR3 protein: CASSWPRGRGRTYEQYF; CDR3 DNA: TGCGCCAGCAGCTGGCCCCGTGGCAGGGGGCGTACCTACGAGCAGTACTTC; D gene: TRBD1; V gene: TRBV5-1; J gene: TRBJ2-7; clone size: NA
CDR3 protein: CASSSTGEANYGYTF; CDR3 DNA: TGTGCCAGCAGCTCTACAGGAGAAGCTAACTATGGCTACACCTTC; D gene: NA; V gene: TRBV11-3; J gene: TRBJ1-2; clone size: NA
CDR3 protein: CATSDNPGTGIRGSAEAFF; CDR3 DNA: TGTGCCACCAGTGATAACCCCGGGACAGGGATTCGGGGTAGTGCTGAAGCTTTCTTT; D gene: TRBD1; V gene: TRBV24-1; J gene: TRBJ1-1; clone size: NA
CDR3 protein: CASSPRTGKAEAFF; CDR3 DNA: TGTGCCAGCAGTCCACGGACTGGGAAGGCTGAAGCTTTCTTT; D gene: NA; V gene: TRBV6-5; J gene: TRBJ1-1; clone size: few
CDR3 protein: CASSNPGRDPNGYTF; CDR3 DNA: TGTGCCAGTAGTAATCCCGGGAGAGATCCCAATGGCTACACCTTC; D gene: NA; V gene: TRBV19; J gene: TRBJ1-2; clone size: NA
CDR3 protein: CASSTRTSGGEGYF; CDR3 DNA: TGTGCCAGCAGCACCCGGACTAGCGGGGGCGAAGGGTACTTC; D gene: TRBD2; V gene: TRBV7-2; J gene: TRBJ2-5; clone size: NA
CDR3 protein: CASSMSPRFYEQYF; CDR3 DNA: TGTGCCAGCTCAATGAGCCCCCGCTTCTACGAGCAGTACTTC; D gene: NA; V gene: TRBV18; J gene: TRBJ2-7; clone size: once
CDR3 protein: CASSKRTENYGYTF; CDR3 DNA: TGTGCCAGCAGCAAAAGGACAGAAAACTATGGCTACACCTTC; D gene: NA; V gene: TRBV7-2; J gene: TRBJ1-2; clone size: NA
CDR3 protein: CASSLEDGLYEQYF; CDR3 DNA: TGTGCCAGCAGCTTAGAAGACGGGTTATACGAGCAGTACTTC; D gene: NA; V gene: TRBV7-6; J gene: TRBJ2-7; clone size: NA
CDR3 protein: CATSAPGTEAFF; CDR3 DNA: TGTGCCACCTCCGCCCCAGGGACTGAAGCTTTCTTT; D gene: NA; V gene: TRBV10-3; J gene: TRBJ1-1; clone size: NA
CDR3 protein: CASSPLTTNEKLFF; CDR3 DNA: TGTGCCAGCTCACCGCTTACTACTAATGAAAAACTGTTTTTT; D gene: NA; V gene: TRBV18; J gene: TRBJ1-4; clone size: NA
CDR3 protein: CASSEGGGQLYQETQYF; CDR3 DNA: TGTGCCAGCAGTGAAGGAGGAGGACAGTTGTACCAAGAGACCCAGTACTTC; D gene: NA; V gene: TRBV2; J gene: TRBJ2-5; clone size: NA
CDR3 protein: CASSQGTGELFF; CDR3 DNA: TGTGCCAGCAGCCAGGGAACCGGGGAGCTGTTTTTT; D gene: NA; V gene: TRBV12-3/TRBV12-4; J gene: TRBJ2-2; clone size: once
CDR3 protein: CATDLAQTYEQYF; CDR3 DNA: TGTGCCACCGACCTAGCGCAAACCTACGAGCAGTACTTC; D gene: NA; V gene: TRBV2; J gene: TRBJ2-7; clone size: NA
CDR3 protein: CASSFRGISSYEQYF; CDR3 DNA: TGTGCCAGCAGCTTCAGAGGAATTTCCTCCTACGAGCAGTACTTC; D gene: NA; V gene: TRBV11-3; J gene: TRBJ2-7; clone size: NA
CDR3 protein: CASSMGHAGNEQFF; CDR3 DNA: TGTGCCAGTAGTATGGGACATGCCGGCAATGAGCAGTTCTTC; D gene: NA; V gene: TRBV19; J gene: TRBJ2-1; clone size: NA
CDR3 protein: CASSKISGYNEQFF; CDR3 DNA: TGTGCCAGTAGTAAAATTAGCGGATACAATGAGCAGTTCTTC; D gene: NA; V gene: TRBV19; J gene: TRBJ2-1; clone size: NA
CDR3 protein: CASSGTSGLPGELFF; CDR3 DNA: TGTGCCAGCAGCGGGACTAGCGGTTTGCCCGGGGAGCTGTTTTTT; D gene: TRBD2; V gene: TRBV9; J gene: TRBJ2-2; clone size: few
CDR3 protein: CASSFWKGGTGNTIYF; CDR3 DNA: TGTGCCAGCAGTTTTTGGAAAGGGGGCACTGGAAACACCATATATTTT; D gene: TRBD1; V gene: TRBV28; J gene: TRBJ1-3; clone size: few
CDR3 protein: CASSVLYRVHGYTF; CDR3 DNA: TGTGCCAGCAGTGTACTTTATCGGGTCCATGGCTACACCTTC; D gene: NA; V gene: TRBV2; J gene: TRBJ1-2; clone size: NA
CDR3 protein: CASSKEPGLVSEQFF; CDR3 DNA: TGTGCCAGCAGCAAGGAACCGGGACTAGTAAGTGAGCAGTTCTTC; D gene: TRBD2; V gene: TRBV3-1/TRBV3-2; J gene: TRBJ2-1; clone size: NA
CDR3 protein: CASSQLAGDLYEQYF; CDR3 DNA: TGTGCCAGCAGCCAGCTCGCGGGGGACCTCTACGAGCAGTACTTC; D gene: TRBD2; V gene: TRBV14; J gene: TRBJ2-7; clone size: NA
CDR3 protein: CASSSPLGGNSPLHF; CDR3 DNA: TGTGCCAGCAGCTCCCCCCTCGGGGGTAATTCACCCCTCCACTTT; D gene: NA; V gene: TRBV5-5; J gene: TRBJ1-6; clone size: NA
CDR3 protein: CASSIDRWGAGELFF; CDR3 DNA: TGTGCCAGTAGTATTGACAGGTGGGGAGCCGGGGAGCTGTTTTTT; D gene: NA; V gene: TRBV19; J gene: TRBJ2-2; clone size: NA
CDR3 protein: CASSLAAGMNTEAFF; CDR3 DNA: TGCGCCAGCAGCTTGGCCGCCGGGATGAACACTGAAGCTTTCTTT; D gene: NA; V gene: TRBV5-1; J gene: TRBJ1-1; clone size: NA
CDR3 protein: CASSLTQGLDQPQHF; CDR3 DNA: TGCGCCAGCAGCTTGACGCAGGGTCTGGATCAGCCCCAGCATTTT; D gene: NA; V gene: TRBV5-1; J gene: TRBJ1-5; clone size: NA
CDR3 protein: CASSTGLAVSYEQYF; CDR3 DNA: TGTGCCAGCAGTACGGGACTAGCGGTCTCCTACGAGCAGTACTTC; D gene: TRBD2; V gene: TRBV2; J gene: TRBJ2-7; clone size: many
CDR3 protein: CATSDFRAAGDEQFF; CDR3 DNA: TGTGCCACCAGTGATTTCCGGGCGGCGGGCGATGAGCAGTTCTTC; D gene: NA; V gene: TRBV24-1; J gene: TRBJ2-1; clone size: NA
CDR3 protein: CASSQTRQGAVGAFF; CDR3 DNA: TGTGCCAGCAGCCAAACCCGACAGGGGGCGGTCGGGGCTTTCTTT; D gene: TRBD1; V gene: TRBV14; J gene: TRBJ1-1; clone size: NA
CDR3 protein: CATSRVSDSNQPQHF; CDR3 DNA: TGTGCCACCAGCAGAGTCAGCGATAGCAATCAGCCCCAGCATTTT; D gene: NA; V gene: TRBV15; J gene: TRBJ1-5; clone size: NA
CDR3 protein: CASSLGQGTEAFF; CDR3 DNA: TGTGCCAGCAGCTTAGGCCAGGGGACTGAAGCTTTCTTT; D gene: NA; V gene: TRBV7-9; J gene: TRBJ1-1; clone size: NA
CDR3 protein: CATGDRLTDTQYF; CDR3 DNA: TGTGCCACCGGGGACAGACTCACAGATACGCAGTATTTT; D gene: TRBD1; V gene: TRBV19; J gene: TRBJ2-3; clone size: NA
CDR3 protein: CASSQEAGISEAFF; CDR3 DNA: TGCGCCAGCAGCCAAGAGGCAGGGATTTCTGAAGCTTTCTTT; D gene: NA; V gene: TRBV4-1; J gene: TRBJ1-1; clone size: NA
CDR3 protein: CASSTVGQYQPQHF; CDR3 DNA: TGTGCCAGTAGTACAGTCGGACAGTATCAGCCCCAGCATTTT; D gene: NA; V gene: TRBV19; J gene: TRBJ1-5; clone size: NA
CDR3 protein: CASSPGDISTNEKLFF; CDR3 DNA: TGTGCCAGCAGCCCCGGGGACATATCAACTAATGAAAAACTGTTTTTT; D gene: NA; V gene: TRBV11-3; J gene: TRBJ1-4; clone size: NA
CDR3 protein: CASSQEAASGEIGTYNEQFF; CDR3 DNA: TGTGCCAGCAGCCAAGAGGCGGCTAGCGGGGAAATAGGAACCTACAATGAGCAGTTCTTC; D gene: TRBD2; V gene: TRBV4-2; J gene: TRBJ2-1; clone size: once
CDR3 protein: CASSPTGSNQPQHF; CDR3 DNA: TGTGCCAGTAGTCCAACGGGGAGCAATCAGCCCCAGCATTTT; D gene: NA; V gene: TRBV19; J gene: TRBJ1-5; clone size: NA
CDR3 protein: CASSIGWGVNTEAFF; CDR3 DNA: TGTGCCAGTAGTATAGGATGGGGGGTGAACACTGAAGCTTTCTTT; D gene: NA; V gene: TRBV19; J gene: TRBJ1-1; clone size: NA
CDR3 protein: CAWAGTGQETQYF; CDR3 DNA: TGTGCCTGGGCCGGGACAGGTCAAGAGACCCAGTACTTC; D gene: TRBD1; V gene: TRBV30; J gene: TRBJ2-5; clone size: NA
CDR3 protein: CASTPSGGLVKNIQYF; CDR3 DNA: TGTGCCAGTACCCCATCCGGGGGGCTAGTCAAAAACATTCAGTACTTC; D gene: NA; V gene: TRBV19; J gene: TRBJ2-4; clone size: NA
CDR3 protein: CASSLPFEAFF; CDR3 DNA: TGTGCCAGCAGTTTACCCTTTGAAGCTTTCTTT; D gene: NA; V gene: TRBV27; J gene: TRBJ1-1; clone size: NA
CDR3 protein: CATSRDGLNTDTQYF; CDR3 DNA: TGTGCCACCAGCAGAGACGGACTCAACACAGATACGCAGTATTTT; D gene: NA; V gene: TRBV15; J gene: TRBJ2-3; clone size: NA
CDR3 protein: CASSPDSGSSGANVLTF; CDR3 DNA: TGTGCCAGCAGCCCGGACAGTGGTTCGTCTGGGGCCAACGTCCTGACTTTC; D gene: NA; V gene: TRBV6-4; J gene: TRBJ2-6; clone size: NA
CDR3 protein: CASSVSADTDTQYF; CDR3 DNA: TGTGCCAGCAGCGTATCCGCGGACACAGATACGCAGTATTTT; D gene: NA; V gene: TRBV9; J gene: TRBJ2-3; clone size: once
CDR3 protein: CASSWGQGAGDTQYF; CDR3 DNA: TGTGCCAGCAGCTGGGGACAGGGGGCTGGAGATACGCAGTATTTT; D gene: TRBD1; V gene: TRBV7-9; J gene: TRBJ2-3; clone size: NA
CDR3 protein: CASSFHLAGGQGNEQFF; CDR3 DNA: TGTGCCAGCAGTTTCCATCTAGCGGGAGGGCAGGGGAATGAGCAGTTCTTC; D gene: TRBD2; V gene: TRBV27; J gene: TRBJ2-1; clone size: NA
CDR3 protein: CAISETGGNQPQHF; CDR3 DNA: TGTGCCATCAGTGAGACAGGGGGGAATCAGCCCCAGCATTTT; D gene: TRBD1; V gene: TRBV10-3; J gene: TRBJ1-5; clone size: few
CDR3 protein: CASSSPHIDYEQYF; CDR3 DNA: TGTGCCAGCAGTTCTCCACACATCGACTACGAGCAGTACTTC; D gene: NA; V gene: TRBV28; J gene: TRBJ2-7; clone size: NA
CDR3 protein: CASSLLPGRAGYTF; CDR3 DNA: TGTGCCAGCAGTTTGCTCCCGGGCAGGGCTGGCTACACCTTC; D gene: NA; V gene: TRBV28; J gene: TRBJ1-2; clone size: NA
CDR3 protein: CASTAGGVHNEQFF; CDR3 DNA: TGTGCCAGCACGGCAGGGGGCGTACACAATGAGCAGTTCTTC; D gene: TRBD1; V gene: TRBV28; J gene: TRBJ2-1; clone size: NA
CDR3 protein: CASSLQTGSGNTIYF; CDR3 DNA: TGTGCCAGCAGCCTACAGACAGGGTCAGGAAACACCATATATTTT; D gene: TRBD1; V gene: TRBV7-2; J gene: TRBJ1-3; clone size: NA
CDR3 protein: CASSPTSNEQFF; CDR3 DNA: TGTGCCAGTAGCCCAACTAGCAATGAGCAGTTCTTC; D gene: NA; V gene: TRBV19; J gene: TRBJ2-1; clone size: NA